The clone carrying this T cell receptor beta chain occurred a few times. Each CDR3 protein is one row after TCRdb ran MiXCR on the RT-PCR reads. This table has about 680,000 distinct CDR3 sequences, 12% to 15% appearing once. The CDR3 has 15 residues. V lost 1 base, J lost 2 bases, and 10 bases lay in between. CDR1 and CDR2 from the germline V gene are LGHDT and YNNKEL (reference sequence). This clonotype was sampled from a female donor in good health, serving as a healthy control. The specimen was memory CD4+ T cells from blood. V and J are TRBV3-1 and TRBJ2-3; D uncertain. CDR3 DNA: TGTGCCAGCAGCCAAGCGTCATACCCCACAGATACGCAGTATTTT. It encodes CASSQASYPTDTQYF.